Each of the 2 T cell receptor beta chains below was sequenced from the same sample in a study of CD8 T cells in Susac syndrome. Reverse transcription used about 0.5 to 1 ug RNA and random hexamers. TCRdb reanalysed the immunoSEQ multiplex PCR reads using MiXCR and keeps one entry per CDR3 protein. The sample has about 85,000 distinct CDR3 sequences; about 94% are singletons. Sequencing was performed on CD8+ T cells from PBMCs. The origin of the receptors is a human donor in good health.

The V call is TRBV9, the J call TRBJ2-3; D gene unclear. The CDR3 sequence is 16 residues long. Germline values: CDR1 SGDLS, CDR2 YYNGEE. Deletions cut 0 bases from V and 4 bases from J, with 15 bases between. Here the CDR3 reads CASSVGLEMMADTQYF. CDR3 bases: TGTGCCAGCAGCGTAGGCCTCGAGATGATGGCAGATACGCAGTATTTT.

The rearrangement links TRBV20-1 to TRBJ2-2; no reliable D call. The germline V and J ends were trimmed by 0 bases and 0 bases, with 8 bases remaining between them. This CDR3 has 15 amino acids. CDR1 DFQATT and CDR2 SNEGSKA come from the germline V gene (reference sequence). The CDR3, as DNA: TGCAGTGCTAGAGATGCAGCAACGAACACCGGGGAGCTGTTTTTT. Translated, it gives CSARDAATNTGELFF.